The clone carrying this T cell receptor (beta chain) was observed once. Its antigen is currently unknown. The data were obtained in a study of shared clonotypes between healthy human individuals. Study-wide points: Clonotype sharing among the donors was expected to vary with sequencing depth.

Method: immunoSEQ multiplex PCR; TCRdb's copy keeps in-frame clones and lacks some. The sample records roughly 2.5 million clones, about 92% being singletons. The sequencing input was naive CD4+ T cells sorted from blood. As for subset: CD45RA+ positively selected. This receptor was obtained from a man younger than 30 in good health.

CDR3 DNA: TGTGCCAGCAGCCAGCGGACAGGCAGTCCCTACGAGCAGTACTTC. Encoded protein: CASSQRTGSPYEQYF. The J gene is TRBJ2-7, the V gene TRBV7-9; 7 nucleotides align to TRBD1. CDR3 size: 15 residues. Germline V gene data show CDR1 as SEHNR and CDR2 as FQNEAQ (reference sequence). The V segment lost 5 bases and the J segment 2 bases; nucleotides outside the gene matches: 9. The variable domain in full, completed from reference TRBV7-9 and TRBJ2-7, reads DTGVSQNPRHKITKRGQNVTFRCDPISEHNRLYWYRQTLGQGPEFLTYFQNEAQLEKSRLLSDRFSAERPKGSFSTLEIQRTEQGDSAMYLCASSQRTGSPYEQYFGPGTRLTVT.